The clone carrying this T cell receptor (beta chain) came up a few times. The data were obtained in a study of T-cell reconstitution after alpha-beta-depleted transplantation in children. The V gene end was trimmed by 3 bases and the J gene end by 1 base; junction bases not matched to a gene: 15. CDR1 is SGDLS and CDR2 is YYNGEE in the germline V gene. The CDR3 has 18 amino acids. A TCRbeta library incorporating unique molecular identifiers was prepared. TCRdb redid the calling of the PCR reads with MiXCR, one entry per CDR3 protein. The sample contains roughly 490,000 distinct CDR3 sequences, approximately 10% of which appear only once.

The input for sequencing was PBMCs, mostly from graft donor cells, taken 180 days after TCRalphabeta/CD19-depleted stem cell transplant. The chain has TRBV9 and TRBJ2-5; 7 nucleotides align to TRBD1. The receptor was isolated from a female patient between 2 and 15 years old who had a stem cell transplant for aplastic anemia, so the T cells may come from the graft donor. The CDR3 sequence is CASSAPSLVGQFQETQYF. The CDR3 nucleotides read TGTGCCAGCAGCGCCCCGTCCCTGGTGGGACAGTTCCAAGAGACCCAGTACTTC.